This T cell receptor (beta chain) was identified in a study of CD8+ T cells in alopecia areata (dated by TCRdb to between 2017 and 2018). Regarding the complete study: The treated patients took part in an open-label pilot trial in which moderate-to-severe alopecia areata was treated with oral tofacitinib at 5 to 10 mg twice daily. Patients stayed on tofacitinib for 6 to 18 months and then had 6 months of follow-up off drug so that delayed response and recurrence could be assessed. For the treated patients, the SALT score, which quantifies what percentage of scalp surface area is affected, served as the measure of disease severity. To study T cell clonal expansion in alopecia areata, the researchers applied high-throughput TCRbeta sequencing to both the C3H/HeJ mouse model and human patients. Human TCRbeta sequencing covered scalp tissue and sorted CD4+ and CD8+ peripheral blood T cells from patchy and totalis/universalis alopecia areata patients and healthy controls. Biopsies were taken from tofacitinib-treated patients at baseline and at 4 and 24 weeks of treatment, and a later scalp biopsy was taken in several of the tofacitinib-treated patients. Scalp clonality was compared among normal scalp (n=4), patchy alopecia areata scalp (n=8), and alopecia totalis/universalis scalp (n=8). The RNA source kit depended on sample type: the PAXgene miRNA kit for fixed scalp, the miRNeasy kit for PBMCs, and the RNeasy kit for mouse skin. TCRbeta CDR3 regions were amplified by immunoSEQ multiplex PCR with 35 Vbeta forward and 13 Jbeta reverse primers. Here is what the overall study found, with its caveats: Many expanded lesional clones were found to persist in scalp and blood during tofacitinib treatment, and relapse after treatment cessation may be partly explained by this persistence. Because the treated cohort was small and had just a single nonresponder, larger studies are needed to establish links between baseline CD8+ expansion and response. Compared with normal scalp, lesional scalp, particularly in alopecia totalis/universalis, had higher clonality and more expanded CD8+ clones, which suggests antigenic drive. Scalp TCR repertoire analysis is complicated because resident alphabeta T cells in normal human skin are also sequenced, whereas mouse skin is dominated by gammadelta T cells. Scalp clonality and the number of expanded CD8+ clones among the top 100 scalp clones were significantly decreased by tofacitinib. Shared TCR sequences between patients were less evident than in mice, which may be partly attributable to HLA diversity in the patient population.

About this clone: What this receptor recognizes is not known. Per-nucleotide qualities are absent, and no much larger clonotype sits a single base away.

According to the study, the label for this sample's time point signals: approximately 4 weeks on oral tofacitinib. In the paper's terms, the treatment or condition label means: oral pan-JAK inhibitor, 5-10 mg twice daily. Lesional scalp punch biopsies and peripheral blood were collected from alopecia areata patients. PBMCs were separated by density centrifugation and stained for CD3, CD4 and CD8, after which CD4+ and CD8+ T cells were sorted on a FACSAria. The library was produced with the immunoSEQ multiplex PCR assay. RNA was extracted from all samples and reverse transcribed into cDNA as template for TCR sequencing. First-strand cDNA was synthesized with SuperScript III using a 2:1 mix of oligo-dT and random hexamers. A synthetic immune receptor repertoire was used to measure amplification bias, and any remaining bias was corrected computationally. On the study's bioinformatics: Raw reads were preprocessed for error removal, and CDR3 was defined according to IMGT conventions as running from the conserved cysteine to phenylalanine. Clonality was computed as 1 minus the Shannon entropy, with the entropy normalized by log2 of the number of productive unique TCRs. Whether each scalp clone was CD4 or CD8 was inferred by checking scalp TCRbeta sequences against the CD4 and CD8 repertoires from sorted blood. Imported from immuneACCESS, the table was reduced by TCRdb to in-frame sequences with V and J called. These copies leave out some clones; in studies compared against another copy, an unresolved V gene accounts for under half, and the cause of the remainder is not known. The V and J calls and the clone size are those of that table, but D and trimming were determined from the DNA. Across this sample there are approximately 42,000 clones, with just over 65% seen only once. Together, the top ten hold about a fifth of the sample.

The receptor comes from a human donor with alopecia areata. The input for sequencing was CD8+ T cells sorted from blood, taken at week 4, from a patient treated with tofacitinib.

The nucleotide sequence reads TGCGCCAGCAGTGCTACAGGGAATGAGCAGTTCTTC. This gives the protein CASSATGNEQFF. The V gene is TRBV10-2 and the J gene is TRBJ2-1, and TRBD1 may be the D gene, going by 6 matching bases. CDR1 and CDR2 are read off the germline V gene as WSHSY and SAAADI. V is shortened by 4 bases, J by 7 bases, and the region joining them spans 8 bases. Reading from cysteine to phenylalanine, the CDR3 counts 12 amino acids. Left in the record is the CDR3 DNA by itself, 36 bases read in frame from the first base.